Listed below are T cell receptor beta chains from one sample, sequenced in a study of blood T cell repertoires in COVID-19. Assay used: immunoSEQ multiplex PCR; TCRdb lists only in-frame clones, some missing. Of some 200,000 clones detected, about four fifths appear once; the ten largest clones hold over 9.5%. What was sequenced was peripheral blood. All receptors derive from a woman in her thirties or forties with acute or convalescent COVID-19. The CDR3 runs from the conserved cysteine through the conserved F or W. D genes are given only for firm matches. A clone size is listed for some rows: how often the clone was seen (once, few, many), or a class if it is expanded.

j_call | v_call | d_call | clone_size | cdr3_aa | cdr3_nt
TRBJ2-5 | TRBV3-1/TRBV3-2 | NA | NA | CASSQDRGRGETQYF | TGTGCCAGCAGCCAAGATCGAGGTCGAGGGGAGACCCAGTACTTC
TRBJ2-1 | TRBV4-3 | NA | NA | CASSQEGHNEQFF | TGCGCCAGCAGCCAAGAGGGGCACAATGAGCAGTTCTTC
TRBJ1-2 | TRBV24-1 | NA | NA | CATSDRGSGYTF | TGTGCCACCAGTGATAGAGGGAGCGGCTACACCTTC
TRBJ2-2 | TRBV6-1 | NA | NA | CASSDWPMTGELFF | TGTGCCAGCAGTGATTGGCCGATGACCGGGGAGCTGTTTTTT
TRBJ2-2 | TRBV7-8 | TRBD1 | NA | CASSDRTGGNTGELFF | TGTGCCAGCAGCGACCGGACAGGGGGCAACACCGGGGAGCTGTTTTTT
TRBJ1-5 | TRBV3-1/TRBV3-2 | NA | NA | CASSQAEGLYSNQPQHF | TGTGCCAGCAGCCAAGCGGAGGGCCTTTATAGCAATCAGCCCCAGCATTTT
TRBJ1-1 | TRBV5-1 | NA | NA | CASSPGHYEAFF | TGCGCCAGCAGCCCCGGACACTATGAAGCTTTCTTT
TRBJ2-1 | TRBV30 | NA | NA | CAWSVRWSGREVDNEQFF | TGTGCCTGGAGTGTACGGTGGTCCGGCAGGGAGGTTGACAATGAGCAGTTCTTC
TRBJ2-5 | TRBV5-6 | NA | NA | CASSSQGFWETQYF | TGTGCCAGCAGCTCGCAGGGTTTTTGGGAGACCCAGTACTTC
TRBJ1-3 | TRBV7-9 | NA | NA | CASMTPGNTIYF | TGTGCCAGCATGACACCTGGAAACACCATATATTTT
TRBJ2-7 | TRBV6-1 | NA | NA | CASSEAGVSYEQYF | TGTGCCAGCAGTGAAGCAGGAGTCTCCTACGAGCAGTACTTC
TRBJ2-7 | TRBV14 | NA | NA | CASSPRLFSSYEQYF | TGTGCCAGCAGCCCTAGGCTCTTCTCGTCCTACGAGCAGTACTTC
TRBJ2-1 | TRBV6-5 | NA | NA | CASSYTGISGNEQFF | TGTGCCAGCAGTTACACCGGGATCAGCGGTAATGAGCAGTTCTTC
TRBJ1-5 | TRBV19 | NA | NA | CASTLGAPASHSNQPQHF | TGTGCCAGTACCCTAGGGGCCCCGGCTTCCCATAGCAATCAGCCCCAGCATTTT
TRBJ1-1 | TRBV5-1 | NA | NA | CASSLWRWGIGANTEAFF | TGCGCCAGCAGCTTATGGCGTTGGGGTATTGGGGCGAACACTGAAGCTTTCTTT
TRBJ1-4 | TRBV10-2 | TRBD1 | NA | CASSDFPGQGRSEKLFF | TGCGCCAGCAGTGACTTTCCGGGACAGGGACGAAGTGAAAAACTGTTTTTT
TRBJ2-1 | TRBV19 | TRBD2 | NA | CASSILREGQNEQFF | TGTGCCAGTAGTATCTTGCGGGAGGGCCAGAATGAGCAGTTCTTC
TRBJ2-7 | TRBV6-5 | NA | NA | CASSPLQREQYF | TGTGCCAGCAGCCCCTTGCAGCGCGAGCAGTACTTC
TRBJ1-1 | TRBV20-1 | NA | NA | CSAKGQLEAFF | TGCAGTGCCAAGGGACAACTTGAAGCTTTCTTT
TRBJ2-7 | TRBV7-7 | NA | NA | CASSLGGRGTAVSYEQYF | TGTGCCAGCAGCTTAGGCGGCCGCGGGACGGCCGTCTCCTACGAGCAGTACTTC
TRBJ2-7 | TRBV5-8 | NA | NA | CASSLGLTYEQYF | TGTGCCAGCAGCTTAGGACTCACCTACGAGCAGTACTTC
TRBJ2-7 | TRBV5-8 | TRBD1 | NA | CASSLVGQGTYEQYF | TGTGCCAGCAGCTTGGTCGGACAGGGCACCTACGAGCAGTACTTC
TRBJ2-1 | TRBV7-9 | TRBD2 | NA | CASSLALTSGSKDEQFF | TGTGCCAGCAGCTTAGCGTTGACTAGCGGGAGCAAAGATGAGCAGTTCTTC
TRBJ1-2 | TRBV6-5 | NA | NA | CASSYEPDRTLYGYTF | TGTGCCAGCAGTTACGAACCGGACAGAACGCTCTATGGCTACACCTTC
TRBJ2-7 | TRBV25-1 | NA | NA | CASSSDFYEQYF | TGTGCCAGCTCATCCGACTTCTACGAGCAGTACTTC
TRBJ2-7 | TRBV27 | NA | few | CASRRTGTEYEQYF | TGTGCCAGCAGGAGGACCGGGACTGAATACGAGCAGTACTTC
TRBJ1-5 | TRBV4-2 | TRBD1 | NA | CASSPRTGDNQPQHF | TGTGCCAGCAGCCCCCGGACAGGGGACAATCAGCCCCAGCATTTT
TRBJ1-2 | TRBV6-5 | TRBD1 | NA | CASRGTGVANYGYTF | TGTGCCAGCAGGGGAACAGGGGTAGCCAACTATGGCTACACCTTC
TRBJ2-7 | TRBV4-1 | NA | many | CASSQLSSGPPAEQYF | TGCGCCAGCAGCCAACTGTCGAGCGGACCGCCCGCCGAGCAGTACTTC
TRBJ1-3 | TRBV3-1/TRBV3-2 | NA | NA | CASSQGAAGNTIYF | TGTGCCAGCAGCCAGGGAGCGGCTGGAAACACCATATATTTT
TRBJ2-7 | TRBV7-8 | NA | NA | CASSLSGSPYEQYF | TGTGCCAGCAGCTTAAGTGGCAGTCCCTACGAGCAGTACTTC
TRBJ2-1 | TRBV9 | NA | NA | CASSTQIGDEQFF | TGTGCCAGCAGCACCCAGATCGGGGATGAGCAGTTCTTC
TRBJ1-1 | TRBV5-1 | NA | NA | CASSLTALDTWAFF | TGCGCCAGCAGCCTAACCGCATTGGACACTTGGGCTTTCTTT
TRBJ1-2 | TRBV6-4 | NA | once | CASSPGRTGGDGYTF | TGTGCCAGCAGCCCCGGGAGGACCGGAGGGGATGGCTACACCTTC
TRBJ1-3 | TRBV30 | NA | NA | CAWSARGWDSHSGNTIYF | TGTGCCTGGAGTGCCCGGGGCTGGGACTCCCACTCTGGAAACACCATATATTTT
TRBJ2-2 | TRBV6-2/TRBV6-3 | TRBD2 | NA | CASSYSRRDSGRVGGELFF | TGTGCCAGCAGTTACTCGCGCCGCGATAGCGGGAGAGTCGGCGGGGAGCTGTTTTTT
TRBJ2-7 | TRBV5-1 | TRBD1 | NA | CASSPGQGGGEQYF | TGCGCCAGCAGCCCGGGACAGGGCGGAGGCGAGCAGTACTTC
TRBJ2-2 | TRBV24-1 | NA | NA | CATSDLRSGGSTGELFF | TGTGCCACCAGTGATTTGAGGTCAGGGGGGAGCACCGGGGAGCTGTTTTTT
TRBJ2-3 | TRBV7-2 | TRBD2 | NA | CASSPNSGLAGGGTQYF | TGTGCCAGCAGCCCCAACTCGGGACTAGCGGGCGGGGGTACGCAGTATTTT
TRBJ2-7 | TRBV29-1 | NA | NA | CSVDGLRGNSYEQYF | TGCAGCGTTGATGGGCTCAGGGGCAACTCCTACGAGCAGTACTTC